This T cell receptor beta chain is from a study of cytomegalovirus exposure and HLA in healthy donors. General study findings and limits: For most TCR beta V segments, an earlier analysis put the productive rate at about 87% or about 30% of the time.

Primers included in the PCR were 60 Vbeta and 13 Jbeta primers. The method was immunoSEQ multiplex PCR; TCRdb's version includes in-frame clones alone and lacks a portion of them. In the table there are some 98,000 clones, over 65% of which are singletons. Germline assignment: CDR1 MGHRA and CDR2 YSYEKL. The CDR3 runs 18 residues. The V gene end was trimmed by 3 bases and the J gene end by 1 base; junction bases not matched to a gene: 10. To note about this clone: The antigen is undetermined.

J is TRBJ2-1 and V is TRBV4-1; 9 bases fit TRBD2. The source material was PBMCs. This TCR derives from a human donor in good health. The CDR3 reads CASSQAPGLANSYNEQFF. The CDR3 DNA follows: TGCGCCAGCAGCCAGGCCCCCGGACTAGCGAATTCCTACAATGAGCAGTTCTTC.